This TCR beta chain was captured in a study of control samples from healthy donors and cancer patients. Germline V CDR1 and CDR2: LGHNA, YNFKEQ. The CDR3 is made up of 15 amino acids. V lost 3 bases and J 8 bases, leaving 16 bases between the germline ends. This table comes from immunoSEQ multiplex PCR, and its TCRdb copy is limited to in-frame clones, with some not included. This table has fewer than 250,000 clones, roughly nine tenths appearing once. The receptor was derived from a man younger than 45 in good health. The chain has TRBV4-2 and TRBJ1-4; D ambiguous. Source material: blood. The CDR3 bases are TGTGCCAGCAGCCAGGTAGGCGATCTTGACGAAAAACTGTTTTTT. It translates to CASSQVGDLDEKLFF.